This is a list of T cell receptor beta chains from one sample in a study of OX40 agonist ivuxolimab in advanced cancers. Using immunoSEQ multiplex PCR, the repertoire was profiled, and TCRdb retains in-frame clones only, with some absent. Of over 65,000 clones listed, more than 80% are singletons. This specimen was CD4+ or CD8+ T cells sorted from blood, taken in a trial of the OX40 agonist ivuxolimab. The receptors derive from an adult with an advanced solid tumor such as melanoma, head and neck, liver or kidney cancer. CDR3s include the opening cysteine and the closing phenylalanine or tryptophan. Fields, in order: CDR3 length, V gene, D gene, clone size, J gene, CDR3 protein, CDR3 DNA. A D gene is named only where the DNA matches it firmly. The size of a clone is reported for some rows only, either as once, few or many, or as a class for expanded clones.

15	TRBV4-2	NA	NA	TRBJ2-7	CASSQDLGRDYEQYF	TGTGCCAGCAGCCAAGATTTAGGGCGGGACTACGAGCAGTACTTC
15	TRBV6-4	TRBD1	NA	TRBJ1-2	CASSDSGDRDYGYTF	TGTGCCAGCAGTGACTCGGGGGACAGGGACTATGGCTACACCTTC
15	TRBV28	TRBD1	NA	TRBJ2-1	CASSLDRGRRNEQFF	TGTGCCAGCAGTCTCGACAGGGGGCGTCGAAATGAGCAGTTCTTC
14	TRBV6-4	NA	NA	TRBJ2-1	CASSLRAVGNEQFF	TGTGCCAGCAGTCTACGAGCCGTTGGGAATGAGCAGTTCTTC
15	TRBV7-3	TRBD1	NA	TRBJ1-5	CASSLFKTGDQPQHF	TGTGCCAGCAGCTTATTTAAAACAGGGGATCAGCCCCAGCATTTT
10	TRBV29-1	NA	NA	TRBJ1-1	CSVLVTEAFF	TGCAGCGTCCTGGTCACTGAAGCTTTCTTT
14	TRBV7-9	NA	NA	TRBJ1-6	CASSLVLTNSPLHF	TGTGCCAGCAGCTTAGTACTAACAAATTCACCCCTCCACTTT
14	TRBV27	NA	few	TRBJ2-3	CASSLLAVGDTQYF	TGTGCCAGCAGTTTACTCGCGGTCGGCGATACGCAGTATTTT
15	TRBV6-1	NA	NA	TRBJ1-5	CASSVNRDGWRPQHF	TGTGCCAGCAGTGTCAACCGGGACGGCTGGAGGCCCCAGCATTTT
15	TRBV7-8	TRBD1	NA	TRBJ1-3	CASSRGQPSGNTIYF	TGTGCCAGCAGCAGGGGACAGCCCTCTGGAAACACCATATATTTT
15	TRBV7-9	NA	NA	TRBJ2-3	CAMGEGPITGDTQYF	TGTGCCATGGGTGAGGGCCCAATAACAGGAGATACGCAGTATTTT